This T cell receptor (beta chain) is from a study of blood T cell repertoires in COVID-19. Study information: Samples of COVID-19 (acute and convalescent) were obtained from the United States, Italy and Spain. T cells, B-cell-depleted T cells, or PBMCs provided the cDNA or gDNA that served as material.

V shed 4 bases, J shed 11 bases, and the junction held 8 bases outside the gene matches. This CDR3 comprises 13 residues. Germline CDR1 reads SEHNR; CDR2 reads FQNEAQ (reference sequence). Original methodology: Nucleated cell number was recorded as an estimate derived from reference gene primer amplification. Assay used: immunoSEQ multiplex PCR; TCRdb lists only in-frame clones, some missing. The V and J calls and clone size were taken over from that table, and D and trimming were inferred from the DNA. The table shows 150,000 to 200,000 clones, with around 81% occurring only once. This clone was detected a few times.

This chain uses TRBV7-9 with TRBJ1-1; 9 nucleotides match TRBD1. The TCR comes from a man between 65 and 80 years old who had recovered from COVID-19. The specimen was peripheral blood. CDR3 bases: TGTGCCAGCAGCTCCCAGGGACAGGGTGTTGCTTTCTTT. Amino acid sequence: CASSSQGQGVAFF.